This T cell receptor (beta chain) was sequenced in a study of Ad26.COV2.S vaccination and SARS-CoV-2 variants. Sequencing was performed with immunoSEQ multiplex PCR; in TCRdb, only in-frame clones are kept and a portion is missing. The table records 100,000 or so clones, around 82% of them present only once. This sample comprised peripheral blood, obtained after recovery from COVID-19. This receptor was obtained from a human donor who had recovered from COVID-19.

CDR3 nucleotide sequence: TGTGCCAGCAGCTCCTTACCGGGAGAGCAGTACTTC. This translates into CASSSLPGEQYF. The chain recombines TRBV5-4 with TRBJ2-7, with a possible D match to TRBD2 (5 bases). V was shortened by 3 bases and J by 7 bases, with 11 bases between the two germline ends. CDR1 SGHNT and CDR2 YYREEE come from the germline V gene (reference sequence). The CDR3 consists of 12 residues.